This T cell receptor (beta chain) came from a study of shared clonotypes between healthy human individuals. Turning to the study itself: The plates for each donor numbered three CD4 naive, three CD4 memory, two CD8 naive and one CD8 memory.

Naive CD8 populations comprised CD45RO-negative cells positively selected for CCR7, excluding terminally differentiated effector memory CD45RA+ cells. The study, taken as a whole, reports: Non-shared clonotypes were found to have lower generation probabilities than the clonotypes that were shared by all four of the sorted-subset donors. Generally, naive subsets came out with larger estimated richness than memory subsets.

With V trimmed by 5 bases and J by 3 bases, 11 bases remained unmatched. This CDR3 region has 17 residues. The germline gives CDR1 MNHEY, CDR2 SMNVEV (reference sequence). Here immunoSEQ multiplex PCR was the method, and the copy in TCRdb shows in-frame clones only, minus some. The repertoire holds about 2 million clones, just under 95% seen once, with roughly 1.2% in the top ten. A note on this clone: The antigen is undetermined.

The material sequenced was naive CD8+ T cells sorted from blood. The clonotype originates from a man aged 18 to 35 in good health. The chain uses TRBV27 and TRBJ2-3, with 10 bases identical to TRBD2. CDR3 residues: CASSPVQRGGVTDTQYF. The CDR3 DNA follows: TGTGCCAGCAGTCCGGTCCAGCGGGGGGGCGTGACAGATACGCAGTATTTT.